The present T cell receptor beta chain was sequenced within a study of CD8+ T cells in alopecia areata. The treatment here: oral pan-JAK inhibitor, 5-10 mg twice daily. CDR1 and CDR2 (germline): GTSNPN, SVGIG (reference sequence). V lost 3 bases, J lost 4 bases, and 13 bases stayed unmatched. CDR3 length: 16 residues. As the sequencing template, cDNA was produced by extracting RNA and reverse transcribing it. The repertoire was sequenced with immunoSEQ multiplex PCR; TCRdb's copy has only in-frame clones and lacks some. The sample lists hundreds of thousands of clones; 58% were seen once. The receptor was isolated from a human donor with alopecia areata. The material sequenced was CD4+ T cells sorted from blood, taken at week 24, from a patient treated with tofacitinib. The gene calls are TRBV30 and TRBJ2-7, with 9 bases fitting TRBD1. DNA for the CDR3: TGTGCCTGGAGGGACCGTATCGGGACAGGGAAATACGAGCAGTACTTC. Translating gives CAWRDRIGTGKYEQYF. The variable domain in full, with the rest retrieved from reference TRBV30 and TRBJ2-7, is SQTIHQWPATLVQPVGSPLSLECTVEGTSNPNLYWYRQAAGRGLQLLFYSVGIGQISSEVPQNLSASRPQDRQFILSSKKLLLSDSGFYLCAWRDRIGTGKYEQYFGPGTRLTVT.